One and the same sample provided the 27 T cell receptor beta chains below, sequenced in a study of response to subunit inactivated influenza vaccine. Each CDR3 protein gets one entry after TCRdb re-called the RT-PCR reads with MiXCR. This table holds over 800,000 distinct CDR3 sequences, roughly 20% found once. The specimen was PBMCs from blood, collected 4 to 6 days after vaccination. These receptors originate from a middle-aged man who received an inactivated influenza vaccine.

This CDR3 is CSGGDGNNQPQHF. CDR3 bases: TGCAGCGGGGGGGACGGTAACAATCAGCCCCAGCATTTT. This chain connects TRBV29-1 to TRBJ1-5; perhaps TRBD1 as D (5 bases). The CDR3 consists of 13 residues. The V and J ends lost 7 bases and 3 bases respectively, with 13 bases between them. Germline lookup yields CDR1 SQVTM and CDR2 ANQGSEA.

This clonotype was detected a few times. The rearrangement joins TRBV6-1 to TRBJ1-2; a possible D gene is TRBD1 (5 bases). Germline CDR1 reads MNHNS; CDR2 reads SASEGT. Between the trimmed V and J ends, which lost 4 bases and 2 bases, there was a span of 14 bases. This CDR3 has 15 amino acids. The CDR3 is CASSVLPTVNYGYTF. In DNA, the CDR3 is TGTGCCAGCAGTGTCCTTCCGACAGTCAACTATGGCTACACCTTC.

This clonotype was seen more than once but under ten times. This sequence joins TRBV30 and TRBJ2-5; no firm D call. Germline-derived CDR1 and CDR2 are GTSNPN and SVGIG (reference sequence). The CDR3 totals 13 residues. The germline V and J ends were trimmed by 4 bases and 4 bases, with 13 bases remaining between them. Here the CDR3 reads CAWNRSFRETQYF. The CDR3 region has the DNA TGTGCCTGGAATCGGTCGTTTAGAGAGACCCAGTACTTC.

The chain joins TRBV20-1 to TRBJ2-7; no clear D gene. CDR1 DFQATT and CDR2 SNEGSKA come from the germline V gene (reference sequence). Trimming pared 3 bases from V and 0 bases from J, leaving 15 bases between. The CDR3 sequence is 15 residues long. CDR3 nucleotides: TGCAGTGCTAGTAGGCTGATACGAGACTCCTACGAGCAGTACTTC. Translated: CSASRLIRDSYEQYF.

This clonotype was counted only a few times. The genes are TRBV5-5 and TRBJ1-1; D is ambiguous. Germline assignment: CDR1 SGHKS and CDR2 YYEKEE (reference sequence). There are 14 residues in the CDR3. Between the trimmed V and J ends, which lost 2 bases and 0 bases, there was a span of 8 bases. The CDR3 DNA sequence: TGTGCCAGCAGCTTTGCTCGGATGAACACTGAAGCTTTCTTT. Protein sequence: CASSFARMNTEAFF.

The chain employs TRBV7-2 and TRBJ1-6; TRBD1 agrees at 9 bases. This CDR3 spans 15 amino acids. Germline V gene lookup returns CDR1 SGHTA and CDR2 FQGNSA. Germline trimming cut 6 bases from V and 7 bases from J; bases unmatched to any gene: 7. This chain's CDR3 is CASSYRTGANSPLHF. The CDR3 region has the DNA TGTGCCAGCAGTTACCGGACAGGGGCCAATTCACCCCTCCACTTT.

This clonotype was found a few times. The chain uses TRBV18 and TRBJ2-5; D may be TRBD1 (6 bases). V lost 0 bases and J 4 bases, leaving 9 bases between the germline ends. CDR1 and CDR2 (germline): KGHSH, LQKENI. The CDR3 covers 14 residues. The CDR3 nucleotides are TGTGCCAGCTCACCACCGGGGGCGAGAGAGACCCAGTACTTC. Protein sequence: CASSPPGARETQYF.

CDR3 DNA sequence: TGTGCCAGCAGCTTAATAGCGGGATCCCTTAAATACAATGAGCAGTTCTTC. Translation: CASSLIAGSLKYNEQFF. This chain joins TRBV7-3 and TRBJ2-1; 8 bases are a match to TRBD2. The CDR3 covers 17 residues. After removal of 1 base from V and 4 bases from J, the junction contained 9 bases not matched to a gene. The germline V gene encodes CDR1 SGHTA and CDR2 FQGTGA.

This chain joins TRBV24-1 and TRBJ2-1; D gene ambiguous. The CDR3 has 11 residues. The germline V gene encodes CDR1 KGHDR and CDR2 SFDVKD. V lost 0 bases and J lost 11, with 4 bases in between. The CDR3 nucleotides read TGTGCCACCAGTGATTTGTCTCAGCAGTTCTTC. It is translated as CATSDLSQQFF.

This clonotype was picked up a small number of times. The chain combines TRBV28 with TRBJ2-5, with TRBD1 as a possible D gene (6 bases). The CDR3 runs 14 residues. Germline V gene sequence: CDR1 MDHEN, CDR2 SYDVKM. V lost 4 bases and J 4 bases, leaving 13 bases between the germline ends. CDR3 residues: CASSSVTGSETQYF. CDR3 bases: TGTGCCAGCAGTTCGGTAACAGGGTCAGAGACCCAGTACTTC.

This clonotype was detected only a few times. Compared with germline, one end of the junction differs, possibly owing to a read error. CDR3 amino acids: CASSPRWGGGELFF. As DNA, the CDR3 is TGTGCTAGCAGCCCCAGATGGGGCGGCGGGGAGCTGTTTTTT. The chain uses TRBV7-7 and TRBJ2-2; weak D call: TRBD1 (5 bases). The CDR3 extends over 14 amino acids. Germline CDR1 SSHAT, CDR2 FNYEAQ (reference sequence).

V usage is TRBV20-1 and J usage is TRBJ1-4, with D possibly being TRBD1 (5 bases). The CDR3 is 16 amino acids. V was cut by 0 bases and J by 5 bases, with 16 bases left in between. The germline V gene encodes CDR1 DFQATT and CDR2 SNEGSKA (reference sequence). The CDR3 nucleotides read TGCAGTGCTAGAGATTCACGGGGGAGGGGAAATGAAAAACTGTTTTTT. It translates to CSARDSRGRGNEKLFF.

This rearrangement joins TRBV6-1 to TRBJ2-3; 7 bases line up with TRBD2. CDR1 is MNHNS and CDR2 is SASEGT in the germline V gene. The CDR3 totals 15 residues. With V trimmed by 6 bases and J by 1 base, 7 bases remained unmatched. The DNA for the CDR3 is TGTGCCAGCAGGGGACTACCCCGAGGCACAGATACGCAGTATTTT. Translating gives CASRGLPRGTDTQYF.

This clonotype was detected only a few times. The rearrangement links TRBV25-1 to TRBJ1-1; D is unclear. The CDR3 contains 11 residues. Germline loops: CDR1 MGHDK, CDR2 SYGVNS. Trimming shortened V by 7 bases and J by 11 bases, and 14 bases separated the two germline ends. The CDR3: CASKAGLAAFF. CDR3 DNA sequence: TGTGCCAGCAAGGCAGGATTGGCGGCTTTCTTT.

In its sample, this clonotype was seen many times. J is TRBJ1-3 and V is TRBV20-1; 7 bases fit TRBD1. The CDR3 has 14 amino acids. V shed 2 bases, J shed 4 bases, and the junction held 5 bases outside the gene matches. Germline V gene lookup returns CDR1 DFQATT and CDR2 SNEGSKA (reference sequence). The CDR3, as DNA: TGCAGTGCTAGAAGAGGGGGCGAAGGAAACACCATATATTTT. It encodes CSARRGGEGNTIYF.

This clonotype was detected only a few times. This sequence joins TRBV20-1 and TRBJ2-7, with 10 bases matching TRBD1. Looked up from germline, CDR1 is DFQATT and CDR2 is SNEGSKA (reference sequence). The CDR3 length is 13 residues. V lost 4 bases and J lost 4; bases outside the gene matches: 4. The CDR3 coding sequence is TGCAGTGCTAAAACGGGACAGGGGTACGAGCAGTACTTC. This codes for CSAKTGQGYEQYF.

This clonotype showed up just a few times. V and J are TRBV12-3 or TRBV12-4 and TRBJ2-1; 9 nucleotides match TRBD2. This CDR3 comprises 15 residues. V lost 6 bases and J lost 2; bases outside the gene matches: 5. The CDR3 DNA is TGTGCCAGCAGGATTAGCGGGAGCACCTACAATGAGCAGTTCTTC. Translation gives CASRISGSTYNEQFF.

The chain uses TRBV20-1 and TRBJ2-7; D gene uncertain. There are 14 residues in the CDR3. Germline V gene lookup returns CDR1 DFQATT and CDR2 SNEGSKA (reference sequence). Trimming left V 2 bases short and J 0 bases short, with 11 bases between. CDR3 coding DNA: TGCAGTGCTAGAAACAGCCCGAGCTCCTACGAGCAGTACTTC. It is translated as CSARNSPSSYEQYF.

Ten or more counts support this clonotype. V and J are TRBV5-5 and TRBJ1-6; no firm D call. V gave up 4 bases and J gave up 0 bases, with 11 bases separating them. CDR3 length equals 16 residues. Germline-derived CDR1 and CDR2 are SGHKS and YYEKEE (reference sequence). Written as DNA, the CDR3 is TGTGCCAGCAGCGACACCAGGAGCTCCTATAATTCACCCCTCCACTTT. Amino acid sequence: CASSDTRSSYNSPLHF.

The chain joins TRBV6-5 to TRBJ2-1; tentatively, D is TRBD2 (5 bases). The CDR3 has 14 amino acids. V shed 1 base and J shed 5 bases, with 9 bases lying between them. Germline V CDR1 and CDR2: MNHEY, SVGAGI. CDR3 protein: CASSYFSADNEQFF. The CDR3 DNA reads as TGTGCCAGCAGTTACTTCTCAGCGGACAATGAGCAGTTCTTC.

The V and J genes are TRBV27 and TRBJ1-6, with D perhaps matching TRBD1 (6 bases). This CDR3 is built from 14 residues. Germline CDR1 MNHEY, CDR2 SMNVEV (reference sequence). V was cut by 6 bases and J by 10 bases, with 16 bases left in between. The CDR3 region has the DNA TGTGCCAGCAGCCCCGAGGGGGTTCAATCACCCCTCCACTTT. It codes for CASSPEGVQSPLHF.

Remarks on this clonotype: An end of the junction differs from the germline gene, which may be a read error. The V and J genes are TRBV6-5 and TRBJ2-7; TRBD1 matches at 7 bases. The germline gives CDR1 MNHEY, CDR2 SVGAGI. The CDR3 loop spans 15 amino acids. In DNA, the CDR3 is TGTGCCAGCAGTTACCGGACAGGTCTACCCTACGATCAGTACTTC. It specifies CASSYRTGLPYDQYF.

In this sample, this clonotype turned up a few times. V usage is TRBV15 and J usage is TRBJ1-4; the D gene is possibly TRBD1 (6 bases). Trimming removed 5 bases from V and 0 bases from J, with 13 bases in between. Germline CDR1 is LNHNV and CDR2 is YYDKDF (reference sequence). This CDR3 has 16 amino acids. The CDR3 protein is CATSEYRVTTNEKLFF. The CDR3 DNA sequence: TGTGCCACCAGCGAATACAGGGTTACAACTAATGAAAAACTGTTTTTT.

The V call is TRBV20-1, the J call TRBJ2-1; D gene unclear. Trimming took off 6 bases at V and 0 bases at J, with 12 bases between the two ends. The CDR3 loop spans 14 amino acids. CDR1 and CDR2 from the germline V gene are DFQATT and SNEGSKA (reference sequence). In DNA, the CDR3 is TGCAGTGCCCGTCGGGCCAGCTCCTACAATGAGCAGTTCTTC. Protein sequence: CSARRASSYNEQFF.

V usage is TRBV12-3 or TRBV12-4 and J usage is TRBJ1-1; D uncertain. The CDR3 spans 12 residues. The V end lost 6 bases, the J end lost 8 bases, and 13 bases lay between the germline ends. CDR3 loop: CASRQAGIEAFF. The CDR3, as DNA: TGTGCCAGCAGGCAAGCCGGGATCGAAGCTTTCTTT.

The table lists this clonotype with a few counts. The CDR3 bases are TGCAGTGCTAGTCTCAGGGGGAGCTCCTACGAGCAGTACTTC. This encodes CSASLRGSSYEQYF. The J gene is TRBJ2-7, the V gene TRBV20-1; 7 nucleotides line up with TRBD1. Germline-derived CDR1 and CDR2 are DFQATT and SNEGSKA (reference sequence). This CDR3 contains 14 residues. J lost 0 bases, V lost 3 bases, and 5 bases had no gene match.

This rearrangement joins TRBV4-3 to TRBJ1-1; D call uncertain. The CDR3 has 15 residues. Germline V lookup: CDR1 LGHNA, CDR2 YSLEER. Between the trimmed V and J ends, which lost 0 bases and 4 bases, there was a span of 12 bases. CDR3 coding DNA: TGCGCCAGCAGCCAAGATCGGCCGGGTAGCACTGAAGCTTTCTTT. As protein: CASSQDRPGSTEAFF.